The 10 T cell receptor beta chains listed next were all sequenced from one sample in a study of T cells in localized non-small cell lung cancer. The protocol was immunoSEQ multiplex PCR, while the TCRdb copy is restricted to in-frame clones and leaves out a portion. The sample shows about 37,000 clones, under 95% of them seen only once. The sequencing used peripheral blood mononuclear cells, collected before any cancer treatment. These TCRs come from a female donor older than 55 with stage II lung adenocarcinoma.

The chain is built from TRBV18 and TRBJ1-2; 8 bases are shared with TRBD1. This CDR3 is 14 amino acids long. With V trimmed by 3 bases and J by 6 bases, 6 bases remained unmatched. From germline, CDR1 is KGHSH and CDR2 LQKENI. CDR3: CASSPLGQEDGYTF. The CDR3 DNA is TGTGCCAGCTCACCCCTGGGACAGGAGGATGGCTACACCTTC.

V and J are TRBV4-1 and TRBJ2-3; 10 bases fit TRBD2. Germline V gene sequence: CDR1 MGHRA, CDR2 YSYEKL. CDR3 length: 17 residues. V trimming: 0 bases; J trimming: 5 bases; junction bases outside the gene matches: 8. CDR3 bases: TGCGCCAGCAGCCAAGAGGGGCTAGCGGGAGTCAGAGATACGCAGTATTTT. Translation gives CASSQEGLAGVRDTQYF.

This clone was seen more than once but under ten times. The chain joins TRBV7-2 to TRBJ2-3, with no clear D. Per germline, CDR1 SGHTA and CDR2 FQGNSA. This CDR3 has 15 residues. V was shortened by 5 bases and J by 1 base, with 13 bases between the two germline ends. In DNA form, the CDR3 reads TGTGCCAGCAGCCCTGACTCCCTAGGCACAGATACGCAGTATTTT. Translated: CASSPDSLGTDTQYF.

By share of the sample, this clone is medium-sized. The V call is TRBV5-6, the J call TRBJ1-2, with TRBD1 matching 7 bases. Trimming cost V 3 bases and J 6 bases; bases outside gene matches: 5. Germline values: CDR1 SGHDT, CDR2 YYEEEE. This CDR3 comprises 13 residues. The CDR3 region is CASSSGTGDGYTF. As DNA, the CDR3 is TGTGCCAGCAGCTCTGGTACAGGGGATGGCTACACCTTC.

The J gene is TRBJ1-3, the V gene TRBV7-2; D call uncertain. The CDR3 spans 12 residues. Trimming cost V 9 bases and J 2 bases, with 8 bases left between them. The germline CDR1 and CDR2 sequences are SGHTA and FQGNSA. CDR3 protein: CASGFTGNTIYF. CDR3 DNA sequence: TGTGCCAGTGGGTTCACTGGAAACACCATATATTTT.

The chain recombines TRBV7-3 with TRBJ2-1; 12 nucleotides align to TRBD1. V trimming: 1 base; J trimming: 9 bases; junction bases outside the gene matches: 7. This CDR3 has 16 amino acids. Germline values: CDR1 SGHTA, CDR2 FQGTGA. CDR3 in amino acids: CASSLMGQGAGGEQFF. The CDR3 DNA sequence: TGTGCCAGCAGCTTAATGGGACAGGGGGCAGGAGGTGAGCAGTTCTTC.

V usage is TRBV30 and J usage is TRBJ2-5; either TRBD1 or TRBD2 may fit D (6 bases each). The germline V gene encodes CDR1 GTSNPN and CDR2 SVGIG (reference sequence). V was cut by 4 bases and J by 2 bases, with 20 bases left in between. This CDR3 region has 16 residues. In nucleotides, the CDR3 is TGTGCCTGGACCAATGGAGGGTGGGGGCATCAAGAGACCCAGTACTTC. It codes for CAWTNGGWGHQETQYF.

The V and J genes are TRBV10-3 and TRBJ1-2; a weak D match, TRBD1 (6 bases). Germline lookup yields CDR1 ENHRY and CDR2 SYGVKD. V lost 10 bases, J lost 8 bases, and 14 bases lay in between. The CDR3 extends over 11 amino acids. The CDR3 reads CASADRGGYTF. In nucleotides, the CDR3 is TGTGCCAGCGCGGACAGAGGAGGCTACACCTTC.

V gene TRBV11-2 combines with J gene TRBJ1-1; D ambiguous. CDR1 and CDR2 (germline): SGHAT, FQNNGV. CDR3 length equals 15 residues. V lost 1 base and J 0 bases, leaving 9 bases between the germline ends. In DNA form, the CDR3 reads TGTGCCAGCAGCTTAGGGACGATAATGAACACTGAAGCTTTCTTT. Protein: CASSLGTIMNTEAFF.

CDR3 residues: CASSQDLTGGVDGYTF. The DNA for the CDR3 is TGCGCCAGCAGCCAAGATCTTACAGGGGGCGTCGATGGCTACACCTTC. This chain joins TRBV4-3 and TRBJ1-2; 9 bases agree with TRBD1. The CDR3 has 16 amino acids. The trim removed 0 bases at V and 6 bases at J, leaving 8 bases unmatched. CDR1 is LGHNA and CDR2 is YSLEER in the germline V gene.